The clone carrying this TCR beta chain appeared once. Its antigen remains unknown. This record belongs to a study of OX40 agonist ivuxolimab in advanced cancers. Findings and caveats of the study: CD4+ and CD8+ T cells in blood underwent clonal expansion by week 6 at 0.1 to 3.0 mg/kg. More expanded clones were found, on average, in CD8+ than in CD4+ T cells.

The assay was immunoSEQ multiplex PCR, and TCRdb's table has in-frame clones only and misses some. The sample lists more than 25,000 clones, about 83% occurring once. Germline V gives CDR1 SGHNT, CDR2 YENEEA. The CDR3 sequence is 13 residues long. J lost 4 bases, V lost 3 bases, and 1 base had no gene match. Sequences were derived from CD4+ or CD8+ T cells sorted from blood, sampled in a trial of the OX40 agonist ivuxolimab. This receptor was taken from an adult with an advanced solid tumor such as melanoma, head and neck, liver or kidney cancer. The V call is TRBV11-3, the J call TRBJ2-7, with 9 bases fitting TRBD2. The CDR3 protein is CASSFSGSYEQYF. CDR3 DNA sequence: TGTGCCAGCAGCTTTAGCGGGAGTTACGAGCAGTACTTC.